What follows are 28 T cell receptor beta chains derived from one specimen sequenced in a study of T cell responses to AZD1222 COVID-19 vaccine. TCRdb's copy holds only in-frame clones and misses some; the assay was immunoSEQ multiplex PCR. The data hold 120,000 or so clones, with approximately 92% observed a single time. The sequences come from peripheral blood, collected on day 0 of AZD1222 vaccination. These receptors all come from an adult in good health.

V gene TRBV5-5 combines with J gene TRBJ2-2; 9 bases align to TRBD1. CDR3 length: 15 residues. The J segment lost 6 bases and the V segment lost 3 bases, leaving 6 bases of the junction unmatched. CDR1 SGHKS and CDR2 YYEKEE come from the germline V gene (reference sequence). The DNA of the CDR3 is TGTGCCAGCAGCTGGGGGACAGGGCTCGCCGGGGAGCTGTTTTTT. Its translation: CASSWGTGLAGELFF.

This rearrangement joins TRBV5-1 to TRBJ2-2; D is possibly TRBD1 (6 bases). CDR1 and CDR2 from the germline V gene are SGHRS and YFSETQ. The CDR3 loop spans 15 amino acids. Between the trimmed V and J ends, which lost 4 bases and 3 bases, there was a span of 13 bases. DNA of the CDR3: TGCGCCAGCAGCAAACAGGGCACCTACACCGGGGAGCTGTTTTTT. Translation: CASSKQGTYTGELFF.

This clone appeared a single time. V is TRBV2 and J is TRBJ2-7, with TRBD2 as a possible D gene (6 bases). The CDR3 is 15 residues long. The V gene's germline CDR1 is SNHLY and CDR2 FYNNEI. Trimming pared 3 bases from V and 0 bases from J, leaving 12 bases between. CDR3 in amino acids: CASSDGEAGSYEQYF. The CDR3, as DNA: TGTGCCAGCAGTGACGGGGAAGCGGGCTCCTACGAGCAGTACTTC.

This chain links TRBV5-1 with TRBJ2-3; D call uncertain. Trimming removed 0 bases from V and 0 bases from J, with 8 bases in between. Germline V gene lookup returns CDR1 SGHRS and CDR2 YFSETQ. The CDR3 covers 15 residues. The CDR3 DNA reads TGCGCCAGCAGCTTGGAGGCGACGAGCACAGATACGCAGTATTTT. This encodes CASSLEATSTDTQYF.

This chain links TRBV2 with TRBJ1-1; tentatively, D is TRBD1 (6 bases). V dropped 4 bases and J dropped 1 base, with 10 bases sitting between them. This CDR3 comprises 14 residues. The germline gives CDR1 SNHLY, CDR2 FYNNEI. CDR3: CASSVQGSNTEAFF. CDR3 coding DNA: TGTGCCAGCAGTGTACAGGGATCGAACACTGAAGCTTTCTTT.

This clone was seen just once. The CDR3 reads CASSDPGQGRYGYTF. The CDR3 DNA sequence: TGTGCCAGCAGTGACCCGGGACAGGGTCGCTATGGCTACACCTTC. This chain links TRBV27 with TRBJ1-2; 9 nucleotides align to TRBD1. Germline-derived CDR1 and CDR2 are MNHEY and SMNVEV (reference sequence). This CDR3 region has 15 residues. Losses at the gene ends were 5 bases for V and 4 bases for J; bases not matched to a gene: 8.

This clone was seen just once. DNA for the CDR3: TGTGCCAGCAGTTTGACGGGGGACACTGAAGCTTTCTTT. The encoded protein is CASSLTGDTEAFF. This sequence joins TRBV27 and TRBJ1-1; a weak D match, TRBD1 (5 bases). Germline CDR1 reads MNHEY; CDR2 reads SMNVEV (reference sequence). This CDR3 region has 13 residues. Trimming shortened V by 3 bases and J by 3 bases, and 8 bases separated the two germline ends.

This rearrangement joins TRBV2 to TRBJ1-4; TRBD1 matches at 7 bases. This CDR3 contains 15 residues. CDR1 is SNHLY, CDR2 FYNNEI, per germline. V dropped 5 bases and J dropped 7; count of bases not matched to a gene: 10. The CDR3 reads CASSPLTGWSEKLFF. CDR3 nucleotide sequence: TGTGCCAGCAGTCCCTTGACAGGGTGGAGTGAAAAACTGTTTTTT.

The CDR3 here is CASTTTGVNTEAFF. The CDR3 DNA reads as TGTGCCAGCACTACGACAGGGGTGAACACTGAAGCTTTCTTT. The rearrangement joins TRBV2 to TRBJ1-1; 8 nucleotides align to TRBD1. The J segment lost 0 bases and the V segment lost 7 bases, leaving 4 bases of the junction unmatched. Germline values: CDR1 SNHLY, CDR2 FYNNEI. The CDR3 sequence is 14 residues long.

The chain combines TRBV14 with TRBJ2-5; D uncertain. Germline CDR1 reads SGHDN; CDR2 reads FVKESK. V dropped 1 base and J dropped 5 bases, with 8 bases sitting between them. The CDR3 length is 13 residues. The CDR3 reads CASSQVGRETQYF. The CDR3 nucleotides are TGTGCCAGCAGCCAAGTAGGACGGGAGACCCAGTACTTC.

The V gene is TRBV5-6, the J gene TRBJ2-1, with a weak D call TRBD2 (5 bases). The CDR3 sequence is 15 residues long. V was cut by 5 bases and J by 6 bases, with 18 bases left in between. CDR1 SGHDT and CDR2 YYEEEE come from the germline V gene. The CDR3 sequence is CASRSGLLEGNEQFF. The DNA for the CDR3 is TGTGCCAGCAGAAGTGGGCTACTAGAGGGCAATGAGCAGTTCTTC.

The chain joins TRBV18 to TRBJ2-2; 14 bases fit TRBD2. The CDR3 is made up of 19 amino acids. Germline CDR1 is KGHSH and CDR2 is LQKENI. With 0 bases clipped from V and 5 bases from J, the junction kept 8 bases outside the gene matches. The CDR3 spells CASSPPGLAGARRTGELFF. The CDR3 DNA is TGTGCCAGCTCACCACCGGGACTAGCGGGAGCTCGACGTACCGGGGAGCTGTTTTTT.

The table lists this clone with a few counts. The chain links TRBV20-1 to TRBJ1-1; D not resolved. The CDR3 runs to 11 residues. Germline V CDR1 and CDR2: DFQATT, SNEGSKA (reference sequence). Trimming stripped 3 bases from V and 11 bases from J, with 13 bases between. CDR3 coding DNA: TGCAGTGCTAGGGTACAAGGTAGGGCTTTCTTT. Translated, it gives CSARVQGRAFF.

Written as DNA, the CDR3 is TGTGCCAGCAGTCCAATACATCAAGAGACCCAGTACTTC. Translating gives CASSPIHQETQYF. The gene calls are TRBV12-3 or TRBV12-4 and TRBJ2-5; D unclear. Trimming removed 5 bases from V and 2 bases from J, with 9 bases in between. The length of the CDR3 is 13 residues.

This chain joins TRBV19 and TRBJ2-1, with 10 bases identical to TRBD2. The CDR3 sequence is 16 residues long. V lost 5 bases to trimming and J lost 3 bases; unmatched junction nucleotides: 7. CDR1 is LNHDA and CDR2 is SQIVND in the germline V gene (reference sequence). The CDR3 spells CASSLAGGHYYNEQFF. The CDR3 coding sequence is TGTGCCAGTAGTTTAGCGGGAGGTCACTACTACAATGAGCAGTTCTTC. Full variable domain (missing parts from reference TRBV19 and TRBJ2-1): DGGITQSPKYLFRKEGQNVTLSCEQNLNHDAMYWYRQDPGQGLRLIYYSQIVNDFQKGDIAEGYSVSREKKESFPLTVTSAQKNPTAFYLCASSLAGGHYYNEQFFGPGTRLTVL.

The chain carries TRBV7-8 and TRBJ1-1, with TRBD1 identical over 10 bases. J gave up 6 bases and V 5 bases, and 12 bases lay outside the gene matches. This CDR3 region has 16 residues. Germline V gives CDR1 SGHVS, CDR2 FQNEAQ. The CDR3 region is CASSPRGGQGTSEAFF. As DNA, the CDR3 is TGTGCCAGCAGCCCTAGAGGGGGACAGGGGACGTCTGAAGCTTTCTTT.

The V and J genes are TRBV5-4 and TRBJ2-3; no firm D call. Deletions cut 4 bases from V and 1 base from J, with 16 bases between. The CDR3 totals 16 residues. The germline CDR1 and CDR2 sequences are SGHNT and YYREEE (reference sequence). The CDR3 region is CASSPGGVRGTDTQYF. In DNA, the CDR3 is TGTGCCAGCAGCCCTGGTGGGGTTCGAGGCACAGATACGCAGTATTTT.

The rearrangement uses TRBV30 and TRBJ1-5; 7 bases align to TRBD1. CDR3 length: 14 amino acids. Looked up from germline, CDR1 is GTSNPN and CDR2 is SVGIG (reference sequence). V trimming: 1 base; J trimming: 1 base; junction bases outside the gene matches: 1. CDR3 bases: TGTGCCTGGAGTGGGACAGGCAGCAATCAGCCCCAGCATTTT. It is translated as CAWSGTGSNQPQHF.

This clone was detected once. This sample includes further DNA sequences coding for the same CDR3. The chain joins TRBV3-1 (or the pseudogene TRBV3-2) to TRBJ1-5, with no clear D. The CDR3 consists of 13 residues. The germline CDR1 and CDR2 sequences are LGHDT and YNNKEL (reference sequence). V dropped 1 base and J dropped 2 bases, with 3 bases sitting between them. The chain's CDR3 is CASSQGGNQPQHF. The CDR3 DNA reads as TGTGCCAGCAGCCAAGGGGGCAATCAGCCCCAGCATTTT.

The CDR3: CASSLAGDTNYGYTF. The CDR3 DNA reads TGTGCCAGCAGTTTAGCAGGAGACACTAACTATGGCTACACCTTC. This chain joins TRBV27 and TRBJ1-2; D remains ambiguous. The germline gives CDR1 MNHEY, CDR2 SMNVEV (reference sequence). V was shortened by 2 bases and J by 0 bases, with 10 bases between the two germline ends. The CDR3 is made up of 15 amino acids.

The chain carries TRBV7-9 and TRBJ1-3, with D maybe TRBD1 (6 bases). The CDR3 is 16 residues long. Trimming took 5 bases from V and 3 from J, leaving 17 bases between them. Looked up from germline, CDR1 is SEHNR and CDR2 is FQNEAQ (reference sequence). CDR3 sequence (DNA): TGTGCCAGCAGCGTAGGTCCGGGACACCGTGGAAACACCATATATTTT. Residues: CASSVGPGHRGNTIYF. Full variable domain (remainder filled in from reference TRBV7-9 and TRBJ1-3): DTGVSQNPRHKITKRGQNVTFRCDPISEHNRLYWYRQTLGQGPEFLTYFQNEAQLEKSRLLSDRFSAERPKGSFSTLEIQRTEQGDSAMYLCASSVGPGHRGNTIYFGEGSWLTVV.

The chain recombines TRBV5-5 with TRBJ2-2, with a possible D match to TRBD1 (5 bases). In germline, CDR1 is SGHKS, CDR2 YYEKEE (reference sequence). CDR3 size: 14 residues. Trimming removed 0 bases at V and 4 bases at J, with 7 bases between. The CDR3 region is CASSLDRPTGELFF. The CDR3 nucleotides read TGTGCCAGCAGCTTGGACAGGCCCACCGGGGAGCTGTTTTTT.

V gene TRBV19 combines with J gene TRBJ1-1; D gene ambiguous. The V gene's germline CDR1 is LNHDA and CDR2 SQIVND (reference sequence). Deletions cut 5 bases from V and 1 base from J, with 11 bases between. The CDR3 runs to 14 residues. This CDR3 is CASSFRGANTEAFF. DNA for the CDR3: TGTGCCAGTAGTTTCCGGGGAGCGAACACTGAAGCTTTCTTT.

A note on this clone: At the DNA level, this CDR3 is encoded by other sequences in the same sample as well. The gene calls are TRBV5-1 and TRBJ2-3; D uncertain. CDR1 SGHRS and CDR2 YFSETQ come from the germline V gene. Trimming cost V 2 bases and J 3 bases, with 4 bases left between them. The CDR3 runs to 12 residues. In DNA form, the CDR3 reads TGCGCCAGCAGCTTCTTGACAGATACGCAGTATTTT. Its protein product is CASSFLTDTQYF.

The chain combines TRBV5-4 with TRBJ2-1; D uncertain. This CDR3 has 15 residues. V was pared by 4 bases and J by 2 bases, with 13 bases between. Looked up from germline, CDR1 is SGHNT and CDR2 is YYREEE (reference sequence). CDR3 nucleotide sequence: TGTGCCAGCAGCGCCGACCCATATGCCTACAATGAGCAGTTCTTC. Its translation: CASSADPYAYNEQFF. Full variable domain (remainder filled in from reference TRBV5-4 and TRBJ2-1): ETGVTQSPTHLIKTRGQQVTLRCSSQSGHNTVSWYQQALGQGPQFIFQYYREEENGRGNFPPRFSGLQFPNYSSELNVNALELDDSALYLCASSADPYAYNEQFFGPGTRLTVL.

V is TRBV7-8 and J is TRBJ1-5; D ambiguous. The CDR3 runs 16 residues. The V end lost 0 bases, the J end lost 3 bases, and 12 bases lay between the germline ends. From germline, CDR1 is SGHVS and CDR2 FQNEAQ. The CDR3: CASSLAPRLPNQPQHF. As DNA, the CDR3 is TGTGCCAGCAGCTTAGCCCCGAGGTTACCCAATCAGCCCCAGCATTTT.

V gene TRBV19 combines with J gene TRBJ2-1, with D unresolved. V shed 3 bases and J shed 0 bases, with 6 bases lying between them. CDR1 LNHDA and CDR2 SQIVND come from the germline V gene (reference sequence). The CDR3 has 14 amino acids. The CDR3 DNA is TGTGCCAGTAGTATTCGGATCTCCTACAATGAGCAGTTCTTC. It specifies CASSIRISYNEQFF.

Here the CDR3 reads CASSQRLAESLYNEQFF. DNA of the CDR3: TGTGCCAGCAGCCAAAGACTAGCGGAAAGCCTTTACAATGAGCAGTTCTTC. V is TRBV7-8 and J is TRBJ2-1; 9 positions match TRBD2. Germline V lookup: CDR1 SGHVS, CDR2 FQNEAQ. The CDR3 has 17 amino acids. The V gene end was trimmed by 5 bases and the J gene end by 4 bases; junction bases not matched to a gene: 12. Using reference TRBV7-8 and TRBJ2-1 for the parts outside the CDR3, the full variable domain is GAGVSQSPRYKVAKRGQDVALRCDPISGHVSLFWYQQALGQGPEFLTYFQNEAQLDKSGLPSDRFFAERPEGSVSTLKIQRTQQEDSAVYLCASSQRLAESLYNEQFFGPGTRLTVL.